This T cell receptor beta chain was identified in a study of long-term antiretroviral therapy in people with HIV. At the level of the study: First collections came about a decade before the 2015 immediate-ART recommendation.

Germline V gene sequence: CDR1 SNHLY, CDR2 FYNNEI. The CDR3 length is 14 residues. Trimming cost V 5 bases and J 0 bases; bases outside gene matches: 0. Researchers report immunoSEQ v3.0 was run at survey level. A per-sample goal of roughly 40,000-55,000 T-cell genomes was targeted by sequencing. TCRdb keeps only in-frame clones here, not all; method: immunoSEQ multiplex PCR. The sample carries around 15,000 clones, 88% recorded once. The sample consisted of unsorted PBMCs, taken 0.7 years before starting antiretroviral therapy. This receptor was taken from a man aged 50-59 years with HIV. The J gene is TRBJ2-1, the V gene TRBV2; 8 positions agree with TRBD2. The CDR3 sequence: CASSTSGSYNEQFF. The CDR3 DNA reads as TGTGCCAGCAGTACTAGCGGCTCCTACAATGAGCAGTTCTTC. The full variable domain, with the rest looked up from reference TRBV2 and TRBJ2-1, is EPEVTQTPSHQVTQMGQEVILRCVPISNHLYFYWYRQILGQKVEFLVSFYNNEISEKSEIFDDQFSVERPDGSNFTLKIRSTKLEDSAMYFCASSTSGSYNEQFFGPGTRLTVL.